This T cell receptor beta chain was sequenced for a study of graft-versus-host responses after intestinal transplantation. Overall study: Induction using anti-thymocyte globulin, followed by tacrolimus and steroids for about three years, was given to all recipients.

Only in-frame clones appear in the TCRdb table, and some are missing; sequencing was by immunoSEQ multiplex PCR. Of almost 55,000 clones in the sample, roughly nine tenths were seen once. The CDR3 is made up of 17 amino acids. J lost 3 bases, V lost 2 bases, and 8 bases had no gene match. Germline loops: CDR1 LGHNT, CDR2 FRNRAP. As concerns this clone: The antigen is undetermined.

Study-wide results and limits: High graft-versus-host to host-versus-graft clonal ratios were found in allografts of patients who had graft-donor T cell macrochimerism.

The V and J genes are TRBV12-5 and TRBJ1-5; 9 positions agree with TRBD1. The sequenced sample was PBMCs, obtained roughly 95 weeks after intestinal transplant. This clonotype was obtained from a human patient who received an intestinal transplant, so some T cells may come from the graft donor. CDR3 sequence: CASGLPPGDRDNQPQHF. The CDR3 DNA reads TGTGCTAGTGGTTTGCCCCCGGGGGACAGGGACAATCAGCCCCAGCATTTT. Complete variable domain (other parts from reference TRBV12-5 and TRBJ1-5): DARVTQTPRHKVTEMGQEVTMRCQPILGHNTVFWYRQTMMQGLELLAYFRNRAPLDDSGMPKDRFSAEMPDATLATLKIQPSEPRDSAVYFCASGLPPGDRDNQPQHFGDGTRLSIL.